This is a list of T cell receptor beta chains from one sample in a study of blood T cell repertoires in COVID-19. Assay used: immunoSEQ multiplex PCR; TCRdb lists only in-frame clones, some missing. This table has approximately 68,000 clones, 65% to 90% appearing once. The sample taken for sequencing was peripheral blood. The receptors here all came from a man aged 80 or over with active COVID-19. The CDR3 runs from the conserved cysteine through the conserved F or W. A D gene is named only where the DNA matches it firmly. Clone size is shown for a subset of rows, as once, few, many or a class of expanded clone.

TRBD1,TRBJ1-1,.,TRBV29-1,CSVGTQGGGSEAFF,TGCAGCGTGGGAACACAGGGGGGCGGGTCCGAAGCTTTCTTT
TRBD1,TRBJ1-5,.,TRBV7-9,CASSPAGGSQPQHF,TGTGCCAGCAGCCCGGCAGGGGGTAGTCAGCCCCAGCATTTT
TRBD1,TRBJ2-5,.,TRBV3-1/TRBV3-2,CASFYRTGNQETQYF,TGTGCCAGCTTTTACAGGACAGGGAACCAAGAGACCCAGTACTTC
.,TRBJ2-2,few,TRBV6-2/TRBV6-3,CASSYSGLNTGELFF,TGTGCCAGCAGTTACTCCGGACTGAACACCGGGGAGCTGTTTTTT
TRBD2,TRBJ2-1,.,TRBV7-9,CASSLASGTSGRNEQFF,TGTGCCAGCAGCTTAGCCTCCGGGACTAGCGGGAGAAATGAGCAGTTCTTC
TRBD2,TRBJ2-7,few,TRBV7-9,CASSFPPTSGGDEQYF,TGTGCCAGCAGCTTTCCTCCGACTAGCGGGGGCGACGAGCAGTACTTC
.,TRBJ2-7,.,TRBV5-1,CASSGTGLPSDEQYF,TGCGCCAGCAGCGGTACGGGACTCCCCTCCGACGAGCAGTACTTC
.,TRBJ2-7,many,TRBV7-9,CASSYSGGHDSYEQYF,TGTGCCAGCAGCTACTCAGGGGGGCACGACTCCTACGAGCAGTACTTC
.,TRBJ1-2,.,TRBV5-1,CASSQDRVSSIGYTF,TGCGCCAGCAGCCAGGACAGAGTATCTTCTATCGGCTACACCTTC
.,TRBJ2-5,.,TRBV9,CASSRGPGTQYF,TGTGCCAGCAGTAGGGGTCCGGGGACCCAGTACTTC
TRBD1,TRBJ2-5,.,TRBV28,CASRPTGQGQETQYF,TGTGCCAGCAGACCAACCGGACAGGGACAAGAGACCCAGTACTTC
.,TRBJ2-7,.,TRBV28,CASNRRQNYEQYF,TGTGCCAGCAATAGGAGACAGAATTACGAGCAGTACTTC
TRBD2,TRBJ2-1,few,TRBV24-1,CATSDSSGAYNEQFF,TGTGCCACCAGTGATTCGAGCGGGGCCTACAATGAGCAGTTCTTC
.,TRBJ1-2,.,TRBV7-9,CASSSPNFFEGKKDGYTF,TGTGCCAGCAGCTCACCCAACTTTTTTGAGGGAAAAAAGGATGGCTACACCTTC
.,TRBJ1-4,.,TRBV19,CASRVGRAGEKLFF,TGTGCCAGTAGAGTGGGCAGGGCTGGCGAAAAACTGTTTTTT
.,TRBJ2-1,.,TRBV5-1,CASSTQGGNEQFF,TGCGCCAGCAGCACACAGGGAGGGAATGAGCAGTTCTTC
.,TRBJ1-1,few,TRBV19,CASSRDTLYGGGEAFF,TGTGCCAGTAGTCGGGATACACTATACGGAGGAGGTGAAGCTTTCTTT
TRBD1,TRBJ2-5,few,TRBV3-1/TRBV3-2,CASRDRFETQYF,TGTGCCAGCAGGGACAGGTTTGAGACCCAGTACTTC
TRBD1,TRBJ1-1,.,TRBV6-5,CATGEGDRGLAFF,TGTGCCACGGGGGAAGGGGACAGGGGTTTAGCTTTCTTT
.,TRBJ1-1,.,TRBV5-6,CASSTGGAKGLNTEAFF,TGTGCCAGCAGCACCGGCGGGGCGAAGGGGTTGAACACTGAAGCTTTCTTT
.,TRBJ1-2,.,TRBV9,CASSAPMQGSYGYTF,TGTGCCAGCAGCGCCCCAATGCAAGGGAGCTATGGCTACACCTTC
TRBD1,TRBJ2-7,.,TRBV5-6,CASSLTGTGAQYEQYF,TGTGCCAGCAGCTTGACCGGGACAGGGGCCCAGTACGAGCAGTACTTC
.,TRBJ1-2,.,TRBV7-2,CASSLVGRAGYTF,TGTGCCAGCAGCTTAGTAGGGAGGGCTGGCTACACCTTC
.,TRBJ2-2,once,TRBV7-9,CASSLALYSHGTGELFF,TGTGCCAGCAGCTTAGCTCTTTACAGCCACGGCACCGGGGAGCTGTTTTTT
.,TRBJ1-1,.,TRBV5-1,CASSGDGKNTEAFF,TGCGCCAGCAGCGGAGACGGAAAGAACACTGAAGCTTTCTTT
TRBD1,TRBJ1-4,.,TRBV30,CAWSRDRGNEKLFF,TGTGCCTGGAGCCGGGACAGGGGAAATGAAAAACTGTTTTTT
TRBD1,TRBJ2-5,.,TRBV7-9,CASSRRTGGIQETQYF,TGTGCCAGCAGCCGCCGGACAGGGGGCATTCAAGAGACCCAGTACTTC
.,TRBJ1-5,.,TRBV11-3,CASSPPRGTLPNQPQHF,TGTGCCAGCAGCCCCCCACGAGGTACCCTCCCCAATCAGCCCCAGCATTTT
TRBD2,TRBJ2-1,.,TRBV4-2,CASSQDLAGGYNEQFF,TGTGCCAGCAGCCAAGACCTAGCGGGAGGGTACAATGAGCAGTTCTTC
TRBD1,TRBJ1-5,.,TRBV19,CASSISRGKGSNQPQHF,TGTGCCAGTAGTATTTCCAGGGGGAAGGGTAGCAATCAGCCCCAGCATTTT
.,TRBJ2-7,.,TRBV6-2/TRBV6-3,CASSYSRADYWEQYF,TGTGCCAGCAGTTACTCTAGAGCTGACTACTGGGAGCAGTACTTC
.,TRBJ1-1,.,TRBV3-1/TRBV3-2,CASSQSYRVERTEAFF,TGTGCCAGCAGCCAGTCCTACAGGGTGGAAAGAACTGAAGCTTTCTTT
.,TRBJ1-4,.,TRBV5-1,CASSSSGILGEKLFF,TGCGCCAGCAGCTCGTCCGGGATCCTGGGGGAAAAACTGTTTTTT
TRBD2,TRBJ2-1,.,TRBV6-4,CASSLHLAGGRNEQFF,TGTGCCAGCAGCCTGCACTTAGCGGGAGGGCGCAATGAGCAGTTCTTC
TRBD1,TRBJ2-1,once,TRBV15,CATSREQGALEQFF,TGTGCCACCAGTAGAGAACAGGGGGCGCTTGAGCAGTTCTTC
TRBD1,TRBJ1-2,.,TRBV7-8,CASSFNRDRFYF,TGTGCCAGCAGCTTCAACCGGGACAGGTTTTACTTC
.,TRBJ1-2,once,TRBV29-1,CSVEDREGNYGYTF,TGCAGCGTTGAAGATCGGGAAGGGAACTATGGCTACACCTTC
TRBD2,TRBJ2-2,.,TRBV9,CASSKGLAGYTGELFF,TGTGCCAGCAGCAAGGGACTAGCGGGATACACCGGGGAGCTGTTTTTT
.,TRBJ1-5,.,TRBV10-3,CAISRENNQPQHF,TGTGCCATCAGTAGGGAGAACAATCAGCCCCAGCATTTT
.,TRBJ1-3,.,TRBV30,CAWTRQPGNTIYF,TGTGCCTGGACTCGACAGCCTGGAAACACCATATATTTT
.,TRBJ2-2,.,TRBV4-3,CASSQRGRSTGELFF,TGCGCCAGCAGCCAAAGGGGTCGGAGCACCGGGGAGCTGTTTTTT
TRBD1,TRBJ1-2,.,TRBV5-6,CASSGTGADGYTF,TGTGCCAGCAGCGGGACAGGGGCGGATGGCTACACCTTC
TRBD2,TRBJ2-1,.,TRBV2,CASSGLAVSSYNEQFF,TGTGCCAGCAGTGGACTAGCGGTTAGCTCCTACAATGAGCAGTTCTTC
TRBD1,TRBJ2-1,.,TRBV11-1,CASSSPDRGRLNEQFF,TGTGCCAGCAGCTCGCCCGACAGGGGGCGTCTCAATGAGCAGTTCTTC
.,TRBJ1-3,.,TRBV7-2,CASSLDGRVSGNTIYF,TGTGCCAGCAGCTTAGATGGCAGGGTCTCTGGAAACACCATATATTTT